What follows is one TCR beta chain and its context. What it recognizes is unknown. The entry originates in a study of response to subunit inactivated influenza vaccine. General study points: The authors offered the suggestion that each seasonal influenza vaccination recruits few new T cells.

In TCRdb, the RT-PCR reads were re-called with MiXCR into one record per CDR3 protein. This repertoire shows 300,000 to 350,000 distinct CDR3 sequences, 22% found once; its top ten account for about 9.4%. V shed 5 bases and J shed 4 bases, with 14 bases lying between them. Germline-derived CDR1 and CDR2 are MNHEY and SVGEGT. The CDR3 contains 15 residues. The chain links TRBV6-2 or TRBV6-3 to TRBJ1-4, with unresolved D. The source was PBMCs from blood, collected less than 22 months after vaccination. The clonotype originates from a man aged 50 to 69 who received an inactivated influenza vaccine. CDR3 nucleotides: TGTGCCAGCAGTCCAGATGAGACGGATAATGAAAAACTGTTTTTT. It encodes CASSPDETDNEKLFF.